These T cell receptor beta chains were read from a single sample in a study of shared clonotypes between healthy human individuals. Method: immunoSEQ multiplex PCR; TCRdb's copy keeps in-frame clones and lacks some. The table shows about 1.1 million clones, with around 77% occurring only once. The specimen sequenced was memory CD4+ T cells from PBMCs. The receptor set was obtained from a man between 18 and 29 years old in good health. Some clones in this sample may be carry-over from other donors' samples. The CDR3 runs from the conserved cysteine through the conserved F or W. The D gene is left open where the match is weak. Size values are once, few and many counts, or a class for expanded clones, and some rows have none.

>NA|few|14|TRBJ2-7|TRBV13
CASSLGGGSYEQYF
TGTGCCAGCAGCTTAGGGGGAGGATCCTACGAGCAGTACTTC
>TRBD2|few|15|TRBJ2-5|TRBV5-1
CASSSLAGGQETQYF
TGCGCCAGCAGCTCTCTAGCGGGAGGCCAAGAGACCCAGTACTTC
>TRBD2|NA|16|TRBJ2-2|TRBV6-5
CASSYQGLGNTGELFF
TGTGCCAGCAGTTACCAAGGACTAGGGAACACCGGGGAGCTGTTTTTT
>TRBD1|NA|13|TRBJ1-2|TRBV29-1
CSARDRGHHGYTF
TGCAGCGCCCGGGACAGGGGGCATCATGGCTACACCTTC
>NA|NA|16|TRBJ2-1|TRBV2
CASSLIGLGPSNEQFF
TGTGCCAGCAGCCTAATTGGACTCGGGCCCTCCAATGAGCAGTTCTTC
>NA|NA|14|TRBJ1-1|TRBV7-9
CASSSGSRSYEAFF
TGTGCCAGCAGCTCCGGGTCCCGGTCGTATGAAGCTTTCTTT
>NA|NA|13|TRBJ2-5|TRBV9
CASSVVGDGTQYF
TGTGCCAGCAGCGTAGTGGGGGACGGGACCCAGTACTTC
>NA|few|14|TRBJ1-5|TRBV5-1
CASRPGDSNQPQHF
TGCGCCAGCAGGCCTGGGGATAGCAATCAGCCCCAGCATTTT
>TRBD2|NA|18|TRBJ2-7|TRBV6-1
CASSDGARGATSGRPQYF
TGTGCCAGCAGTGATGGGGCAAGGGGCGCGACTAGCGGGAGGCCGCAGTACTTC
>TRBD1|once|16|TRBJ2-1|TRBV18
CASSPPGQGIYNEQFF
TGTGCCAGCTCACCTCCGGGACAGGGGATATACAATGAGCAGTTCTTC
>NA|few|13|TRBJ2-7|TRBV4-1
CASSLRTGDEQYF
TGCGCCAGCAGCCTTAGGACCGGCGACGAGCAGTACTTC
>TRBD1|NA|17|TRBJ2-2|TRBV9
CASSVGRTGGDTGELFF
TGTGCCAGCAGCGTGGGGAGGACAGGGGGAGATACCGGGGAGCTGTTTTTT
>TRBD1|many|15|TRBJ1-5|TRBV30
CAWKGQGASNQPQHF
TGTGCCTGGAAAGGACAGGGGGCTAGCAATCAGCCCCAGCATTTT
>NA|NA|12|TRBJ1-1|TRBV29-1
CSAGGHNTEAFF
TGCAGCGCCGGGGGACATAACACTGAAGCTTTCTTT
>TRBD1|NA|15|TRBJ2-5|TRBV18
CASSPTTGVGETQYF
TGTGCCAGCTCACCCACCACAGGGGTCGGGGAGACCCAGTACTTC